The clone carrying this TCR beta chain was counted between two and nine times. The antigen is undetermined. TCRdb's copy holds only in-frame clones and misses some; the assay was immunoSEQ multiplex PCR. The data hold approximately 45,000 clones, with around 81% observed a single time. The data stem from a study of T cells in localized non-small cell lung cancer. General study results and limits: Paired adjacent lung recovered a median approximately 62 of the top 100 tumor clones.

J was trimmed by 11 bases and V by 1 base; bases with no gene match: 7. The CDR3 sequence is 14 residues long. Germline V gives CDR1 MNHNS, CDR2 SASEGT. This receptor was taken from a man aged 35-75 years with stage III lung adenocarcinoma. This sample comprised peripheral blood mononuclear cells, obtained before any cancer treatment. The V call is TRBV6-1, the J call TRBJ2-1; 8 bases align to TRBD1. The CDR3 region is CASSEVWTGSKQFF. CDR3 in DNA: TGTGCCAGCAGTGAAGTTTGGACAGGGTCGAAGCAGTTCTTC.